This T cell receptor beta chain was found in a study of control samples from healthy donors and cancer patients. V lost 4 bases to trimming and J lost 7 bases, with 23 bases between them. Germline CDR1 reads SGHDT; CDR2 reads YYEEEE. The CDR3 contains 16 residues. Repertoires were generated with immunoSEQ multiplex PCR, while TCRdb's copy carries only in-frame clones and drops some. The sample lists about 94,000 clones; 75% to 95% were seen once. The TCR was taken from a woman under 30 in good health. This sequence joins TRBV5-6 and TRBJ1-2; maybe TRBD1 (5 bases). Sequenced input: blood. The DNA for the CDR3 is TGTGCCAGCAGCCTCTGGACGGGGGAAGGTATGAGTGGCTACACCTTC. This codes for CASSLWTGEGMSGYTF.